The clone carrying this TCR beta chain was observed many times. The antigen is not known. The data belong to a study of regulatory T cells in long-lasting Graves disease. Both iRepertoire HTBI primers and Arm-PCR of CDR3 regions were used to build the TCR beta libraries. From the multiplex PCR reads, TCRdb called clonotypes with MiXCR, one entry per CDR3 protein. The table includes 360,000 or so distinct CDR3 sequences, about 10% detected once. Time point described: newly diagnosed GD, antithyroid drugs for less than 3 months. Extracted RNA from PBMCs served as the source of the TCR library. Trimming pared 3 bases from V and 11 bases from J, leaving 20 bases between. Germline CDR1 is MGHDK and CDR2 is SYGVNS. The CDR3 has 16 residues. Overall study findings and caveats: Persistent Graves' disease cases displayed lower TCR diversity than newly diagnosed ones.

These same records also appear under a second study, on T cells in Graves' hyperthyroidism and ophthalmopathy. That paper adds: Most clonotypes that expanded in the thyroid above 0.001 also showed up in blood.

The chain is built from TRBV25-1 and TRBJ1-6; tentative D call: TRBD1 (5 bases). The source material was peripheral blood mononuclear cells (PBMCs), sampled at new diagnosis, from a patient treated with antithyroid drugs. This clonotype was obtained from a woman between 18 and 29 years old with Graves disease. The CDR3 loop is CASSDGERGTYPPLHF. The CDR3 coding sequence is TGTGCCAGCAGTGACGGGGAAAGGGGAACCTATCCACCCCTCCACTTT.